This T cell receptor beta chain was identified in a study of blood T cells in healthy people across ages. Whole-study results and caveats: Underestimates were what the diversity estimates from one million T cells were considered to be. Unknown CMV status may confound age-related changes in expanded clones. Naive T cell percentage showed a strong correlation with TCR beta diversity.

Points on this clonotype: Its antigen is still unknown.

Primed by a sample-barcoded 5' primer and a J-beta primer mix, a second PCR proceeded for 7 to 11 cycles. TCRdb recomputed calls from the 5' RACE reads with MiXCR, one row per CDR3 protein. The sample has some 900,000 distinct CDR3 sequences, roughly 50% seen once; the top ten hold roughly 13%. The germline V gene has CDR1 DFQATT and CDR2 SNEGSKA (reference sequence). V shed 0 bases, J shed 0 bases, and the junction held 8 bases outside the gene matches. The CDR3 runs to 18 residues. This receptor was obtained from a man aged 25 to 40 in good health. Sequencing was performed on blood. The rearrangement links TRBV20-1 to TRBJ2-6; 7 bases are shared with TRBD1. The CDR3 protein is CSAREGTAPFSGANVLTF. Here the CDR3 DNA reads TGCAGTGCTAGAGAGGGGACAGCACCCTTCTCTGGGGCCAACGTCCTGACTTTC.